The 26 T cell receptor delta chains below were found in one sample sequenced in a study of Vγ9Vδ2 T cells in congenital toxoplasmosis. TRGC- and TRDC-specific primers primed one-tube template-switch reverse transcription to make cDNA. The TRGC primer was designed to bind both TRGC1 and TRGC2 constant genes. TCRdb reanalysed the reads with CATT. Of 400 to 500 delta-chain clones listed, approximately 46% are singletons. Sequences were obtained from gamma-delta T cells from blood. All receptors come from a child younger than 10 born to a mother with Toxoplasma gondii infection during pregnancy, either congenitally infected or uninfected (not recorded which).

This clone has only one observation. With a far larger clone one base away, a read error is the likely cause. In the same sample, other DNA sequences code for this CDR3. This chain uses TRDV2 with TRDJ3, with D possibly being TRDD3 (5 bases). TCRdb gives no J gene; it was assigned here by matching the DNA to germline. V lost 1 base and J 0 bases, leaving 9 bases between the germline ends. Looked up from germline, CDR1 is GEAIGNYY and CDR2 is EKD. The CDR3 spans 17 residues. The chain's CDR3 is CACDTGGYSWDTRQMFF. In nucleotides, the CDR3 is TGTGCCTGTGACACTGGTGGATACTCCTGGGACACCCGACAGATGTTTTTC.

This clone was seen more than once but under ten times. This is likely an artifact of a read error, given a far larger clone one base away. This sample includes further DNA sequences coding for the same CDR3. The chain uses TRDV2 and TRDJ2; TRDD3 matches 9 bases. Germline CDR1 is GEAIGNYY and CDR2 is EKD. This CDR3 is built from 16 residues. J lost 3 bases, V lost 0 bases, and 4 bases had no gene match. The CDR3 reads CACDTVGDKLTAQLFF. The DNA for the CDR3 is TGTGCCTGTGACACCGTGGGGGATAAGCTGACAGCACAACTCTTCTTT.

Details on this clone: A much larger clone lies a single base off, so this may be a read error. The chain couples TRDV1 to TRDJ1; TRDD2 might be the D (5 bases). TCRdb gives no J gene; it was assigned here by matching the DNA to germline. Germline V gene sequence: CDR1 TSWWSYY, CDR2 QGS. Trimming stripped 11 bases from V and 8 bases from J, with 33 bases between. The CDR3 sequence is 17 residues long. Here the CDR3 DNA reads TGTGCTAAAAAACGGTCCCTATCCTTCGAACGGAGTGCGAAACTCATCTTT. Amino acids: CAKKRSLSFERSAKLIF.

This sequence joins TRDV1 and TRDJ2, with 10 nucleotides matching TRDD3. The germline V gene has CDR1 TSWWSYY and CDR2 QGS. The CDR3 runs to 22 residues. Unmatched junction bases numbered 22, after V lost 2 bases and J lost 4 bases. The CDR3 is CALGEAPSSGTGGSAGTAQLFF. Written as DNA, the CDR3 is TGTGCTCTTGGGGAAGCACCTTCCAGTGGTACTGGGGGATCCGCAGGGACAGCACAACTCTTCTTT.

Only a few counts were recorded for this clone. The junction shows a germline mismatch at one end, possibly a read error. This chain links TRDV1 with TRDJ1; D perhaps matches TRDD3 (6 bases). Germline V gives CDR1 TSWWSYY, CDR2 QGS. This CDR3 contains 18 residues. CDR3 coding DNA: TGTGCTATTGGGGACTCTTCCCACTGGGTGAAGAATGCCGATAAACTCATCTTT. Translated, it gives CAIGDSSHWVKNADKLIF.

Points on this clone: A far more abundant clone sits one base away, making this likely a read error. Other DNA sequences in the sample encode the same CDR3. V usage is TRDV3 and J usage is TRDJ1; D is perhaps TRDD2 (5 bases). Looked up from germline, CDR1 is TVYSNPD and CDR2 is GDNSRS (reference sequence). The CDR3 loop spans 13 amino acids. The CDR3 region is CAFSAPYTDKLIF. The DNA of the CDR3 is TGTGCCTTTTCAGCCCCCTACACAGATAAACTCATCTTT.

In the case of this clone: A far larger clone is a single base away, which makes a read error likely. Other DNA sequences in this sample translate to the same CDR3. The chain combines TRDV1 with TRDJ1; TRDD3 agrees at 9 bases. The CDR3 has 18 amino acids. The germline gives CDR1 TSWWSYY, CDR2 QGS. CDR3 nucleotide sequence: TGTGCGCTTGGGGACTCTTCCCACTGGGGGACGAATGCCGATAAACTCATCTTT. Translating gives CALGDSSHWGTNADKLIF.

Turning to this clone: One base separates it from a far larger clone, so it is likely a read error. The sample holds other DNA sequences that translate to the same CDR3. The V gene is TRDV2, the J gene TRDJ3, with 10 bases lining up with TRDD3. The germline V gene encodes CDR1 GEAIGNYY and CDR2 EKD. This CDR3 region has 21 residues. Unmatched junction bases numbered 14, after V lost 0 bases and J lost 4 bases. The CDR3 spells CACDTVLGDPKSSWDTRQMFF. The CDR3 DNA sequence: TGTGCCTGTGACACCGTACTGGGGGATCCGAAGAGCTCATGGGACACCCGACAGATGTTTTTC.

Regarding this clone: Translating this DNA gives a protein that differs at residue 16 from the TCRdb one, which belongs to a much larger clone; a read error is likely, and the protein shown is this translation. Called V gene: TRDV1; the J gene was not called; the D call in the table, TRDD3, was not verified against the DNA. This CDR3 has 18 amino acids. Germline CDR1 and CDR2: TSWWSYY and QGS. The CDR3 protein is CALGDSSHWGTNADKPIF. For the CDR3, the DNA is TGTGCTCTTGGGGACTCTTCCCACTGGGGGACGAATGCCGATAAACCCATCTTT.

There are a few counts of this clone. This probably arose from a read error, given a far larger clone one base away. Other DNA sequences in this sample translate to the same CDR3. No call was made for the V gene; the J gene is TRDJ1; the D segment call TRDD3 is taken from the table without a DNA check. The CDR3 extends over 20 amino acids. CDR3 sequence: CAVAALPDRLGDTNTDKLIF. As DNA, the CDR3 is TGTGCCGTTGCCGCACTCCCAGATAGACTGGGGGATACGAACACCGATAAACTCATCTTT.

About this clone: This sequence is one base from a far larger clone and is likely a read error. Other DNA sequences in the same sample also yield this CDR3. This sequence joins TRDV1 and TRDJ1, with D uncertain. TCRdb records no J gene; here it was assigned by comparing the DNA to germline. This CDR3 spans 17 amino acids. Trimming cost V 2 bases and J 10 bases, with 26 bases left between them. Germline CDR1 reads TSWWSYY; CDR2 reads QGS. In nucleotides, the CDR3 is TGTGCTCTTGGGGAATTCTTGGTGACAGACCCAGCCGTTGGACTCATCTTT. It yields the protein CALGEFLVTDPAVGLIF.

This clone was observed a single time. For this DNA, TCRdb reports the protein of a much larger clone, which diverges at residue 5, most likely from a read error; the protein presented here is translated directly from the DNA. This chain connects TRDV2 to TRDJ3; D gene uncertain. Since TCRdb gives no J gene, matching the DNA to germline was used here to assign it. Trimming left V 2 bases short and J 0 bases short, with 7 bases between. This CDR3 spans 16 amino acids. Per germline, CDR1 GEAIGNYY and CDR2 EKD. Here the CDR3 reads CACDNISSWDTRQMFF. The CDR3 region has the DNA TGTGCCTGTGACAATATTAGCTCCTGGGACACCCGACAGATGTTTTTC.

This clone occurred once. It is unclear where the CDR3 begins or ends on the DNA, so no DNA is shown, and the CDR3 is as TCRdb lists it. The V gene call reads TRAV29/DV5; no J gene was called; the table gives TRDD3 as D, unverified against the DNA. The CDR3 is made up of 31 amino acids, end residues included. Germline V lookup: CDR1 NSMFDY, CDR2 ISSIKDK. CDR3 sequence: CSVLLCSKRERFQKKWGPDGALVGFTDKLIF.

Turning to this clone: A far larger clone is a single base away, which makes a read error likely. This rearrangement joins TRAV38-2/DV8 to TRDJ1; D is perhaps TRDD3 (5 bases). The J gene was not available in TCRdb and was assigned here by matching the DNA to germline segments. This CDR3 comprises 15 residues. V was pared by 4 bases and J by 0 bases, with 13 bases between. CDR1 and CDR2 (germline): TSESDYY, QEAYKQQN. The DNA for the CDR3 is TGTGCTTATAGGGGTGTACTGGTGAACACCGATAAACTCATCTTT. Protein: CAYRGVLVNTDKLIF.

As to this clone: This is likely an artifact of a read error, given a far larger clone one base away. Other DNA sequences in this sample translate to the same CDR3. The rearrangement joins TRDV2 to TRDJ3, with 12 bases that match TRDD3. The V gene's germline CDR1 is GEAIGNYY and CDR2 EKD. The CDR3 is 20 amino acids. After removal of 0 bases from V and 4 bases from J, the junction contained 9 bases not matched to a gene. The CDR3 reads CACDTGWGIRSSWDTRQMFF. In DNA form, the CDR3 reads TGTGCCTGTGACACCGGCTGGGGGATACGCAGCTCGTGGGACACCCGACAGATGTTTTTC.

In its sample, this clone ranks as hyperexpanded. The V gene is TRDV2, the J gene TRDJ3, with 9 bases aligning to TRDD3. This CDR3 has 17 residues. CDR1 is GEAIGNYY, CDR2 EKD, per germline. The V segment lost 1 base and the J segment 0 bases; nucleotides outside the gene matches: 0. CDR3 coding DNA: TGTGCCTGTGACACTGGGGGATACTCCTGGGACACCCGACAGATGTTTTTC. Translated: CACDTGGYSWDTRQMFF.

About this clone: The protein in TCRdb stems from a much larger clone and differs at residue 7 from this DNA's translation, likely a read error; here the protein is translated from the DNA. Other DNA sequences in the sample encode the same CDR3. The chain recombines TRAV38-2/DV8 with TRDJ1; D is uncertain. The J gene was not available in TCRdb and was assigned here by matching the DNA to germline segments. This CDR3 comprises 13 residues. Germline loops: CDR1 TSESDYY, CDR2 QEAYKQQN. The ends were cut back, 7 bases at V and 9 bases at J, with 19 bases in the middle. In nucleotides, the CDR3 is TGTGCTTATGTGGGTGGGTTTGGCCCTCAACTCATCTTT. It translates to CAYVGGFGPQLIF.

Concerning this clone itself: This DNA's translation differs at residue 4 from TCRdb's protein, which comes from a much larger clone; a read error is likely, and the protein shown is translated from the DNA. The chain is built from TRDV2 and TRDJ3; D call uncertain. The J gene, absent from TCRdb, was called here by matching the DNA to germline. V lost 6 bases, J lost 0 bases, and 11 bases lay in between. Germline CDR1 GEAIGNYY, CDR2 EKD. The CDR3 consists of 16 residues. CDR3 DNA sequence: TGTGCCTGTAACAGTATTAGCTCCTGGGACACCCGACAGATGTTTTTC. It translates to CACNSISSWDTRQMFF.

About this clone: The likely explanation is a read error, given a far larger clone one base away. V and J are TRDV1 and TRDJ3, with D perhaps TRDD3 (9 bases). TCRdb supplies no J gene; here it was assigned by aligning the nucleotide sequence to germline. Germline V gene lookup returns CDR1 TSWWSYY and CDR2 QGS. The ends were cut back, 6 bases at V and 3 bases at J, with 33 bases in the middle. The CDR3 has 23 residues. The CDR3 is CALGAGLPNIWGIMYWDTRQMFF. The CDR3, as DNA: TGTGCTCTTGGTGCCGGCCTTCCTAATATATGGGGGATAATGTACTGGGACACCCGACAGATGTTTTTC.

This clone came up a few times. This probably arose from a read error, given a far larger clone one base away. Different DNA sequences within this sample yield the same CDR3. The chain joins TRDV2 to TRDJ3; no clear D gene. Trimming cost V 1 base and J 0 bases, with 9 bases left between them. CDR1 and CDR2 from the germline V gene are GEAIGNYY and EKD. This CDR3 comprises 17 residues. For the CDR3, the DNA is TGTGCCTGTGACACAACAGTAAGCTCCTGGGACACCCGACAGATGTTTTTC. Protein sequence: CACDTTVSSWDTRQMFF.

Note on this clone: This likely came from a read error, as a far larger clone is one base away. The V call is TRDV1, the J call TRDJ1; tentative D call: TRDD3 (5 bases). V dropped 2 bases and J dropped 10 bases, with 26 bases sitting between them. Germline V lookup: CDR1 TSWWSYY, CDR2 QGS. The CDR3 is made up of 17 amino acids. The CDR3: CALGEFLGTDPAVGLIF. DNA for the CDR3: TGTGCTCTTGGGGAATTCTTGGGGACAGACCCCGCCGTTGGACTCATCTTT.

This clone turned up a few times. With only one base between it and a far larger clone, this is likely a read error. The rearrangement uses TRDV1 and TRDJ1, with a weak D call TRDD3 (5 bases). Because TCRdb records no J gene, it was assigned here through a match of the DNA to germline. Germline-derived CDR1 and CDR2 are TSWWSYY and QGS. The V and J ends lost 3 bases and 2 bases respectively, with 22 bases between them. This CDR3 is 18 amino acids long. The chain's CDR3 is CALGDYYGDWRGTDKLIF. The CDR3 coding sequence is TGTGCTCTTGGGGATTACTACGGGGACTGGAGGGGGACCGATAAACTCATCTTT.

The V gene lacks a call, and TRDJ1 is the J gene. The CDR3 has 13 residues. The CDR3 sequence: CAVQYPYTDKLIF. The CDR3 DNA sequence: TGTGCTGTCCAGTACCCGTACACCGATAAACTCATCTTT.

As concerns this clone: The protein held in TCRdb is that of a much larger clone and does not match this DNA's translation at residue 5, likely because of a read error; the protein shown is translated from the DNA. The chain has TRDV3 and TRDJ1, with D uncertain. As TCRdb names no J gene, one was assigned here on the basis of a DNA match to germline. CDR1 and CDR2 from the germline V gene are TVYSNPD and GDNSRS (reference sequence). The CDR3 extends over 13 amino acids. Deletions cut 2 bases from V and 0 bases from J, with 10 bases between. The CDR3 loop is CAFSTPYTDKLIF. The CDR3 nucleotides are TGTGCCTTTTCAACCCCCTACACCGATAAACTCATCTTT.

A word on this clone: TCRdb records a much larger clone's protein for this DNA, with a difference at residue 3 that likely arises from a read error; the protein given is the translation of the DNA. This chain joins TRDV3 and TRDJ1, with no clear D. The J gene is not listed in TCRdb, so it was assigned here from a DNA match to germline. The CDR3 runs to 13 residues. Germline CDR1 reads TVYSNPD; CDR2 reads GDNSRS (reference sequence). V was trimmed by 4 bases and J by 0 bases, leaving 12 bases between them. The CDR3 nucleotides read TGTGCCTGTTCAGCCCCCTACACCGATAAACTCATCTTT. It codes for CACSAPYTDKLIF.

To note about this clone: The amino acid sequence in TCRdb belongs to a much larger clone and departs from this DNA's translation at residue 5, likely a sequencing read error; the sequence shown is translated from the DNA. The chain carries TRDV2 and TRDJ3; 7 bases line up with TRDD3. Here the J gene was assigned by germline matching of the DNA, as TCRdb has none. CDR1 and CDR2 (germline): GEAIGNYY, EKD. The CDR3 runs 19 residues. With 3 bases clipped from V and 0 bases from J, the junction kept 10 bases outside the gene matches. The CDR3 here is CACDALLGNPSWDTRQMFF. The CDR3 coding sequence is TGTGCCTGTGACGCGCTACTGGGGAACCCCTCCTGGGACACCCGACAGATGTTTTTC.